The present entry profiles one TCR beta chain with its context. Its target is unknown. The germline gives CDR1 SGHVS, CDR2 FNYEAQ. CDR3 size: 15 residues. Trimming removed 4 bases from V and 7 bases from J; junction bases left unmatched: 8. Libraries were prepared by immunoSEQ multiplex PCR; TCRdb keeps only in-frame clonotypes and omits some of them. Among 20,000 to 25,000 clones listed, approximately 90% were seen once. These data are taken from a study of T cells in localized non-small cell lung cancer. Study observations and caveats: A median of approximately 54 clones ranked among the top 100 in tumor appeared in adjacent lung. Uninvolved adjacent lung had more T cell clonality than any other tissue, topping tumor. Heterogeneity remains possible, as sequencing covered one tumor region only. Longer overall survival was associated with a higher density of T cells in the blood.

The material sequenced was peripheral blood, taken before any cancer treatment. The source of this sequence is a woman aged 35-70 years with stage I lung adenocarcinoma. The genes are TRBV7-6 and TRBJ2-1; 9 nucleotides agree with TRBD2. The CDR3 protein is CASSSSAGGGNEQFF. In DNA, the CDR3 is TGTGCCAGCAGCTCCTCAGCGGGAGGTGGGAATGAGCAGTTCTTC.